This TCR beta chain stems from a study of CD8 T cells in Susac syndrome. Negative isolation was used for CD8+ and CD4+ T cells, and FACS enrichment was applied to TEMRA cells. Germline loops: CDR1 LGHNA, CDR2 YNFKEQ. Trimming took off 3 bases at V and 1 base at J, with 4 bases between the two ends. The CDR3 runs to 13 residues. Reverse transcription of about 0.5 to 1 ug RNA used random hexamers. Amplification of TCR beta CDR3 spanned 54 Vbeta and 13 Jbeta via immunoSEQ multiplex PCR. MiXCR, applied by TCRdb to the immunoSEQ multiplex PCR reads, yields one record per CDR3 protein. Altogether approximately 100,000 distinct CDR3 sequences are present, less than 97% being singletons, with the ten largest covering 0.09% to 0.1%.

The TCR comes from a human donor in good health. The genes are TRBV4-2 and TRBJ1-3; no clear D. The sample consisted of CD4+ T cells from PBMCs. The CDR3 spells CASSQESGNTIYF. The CDR3 region has the DNA TGTGCCAGCAGCCAGGAATCTGGAAACACCATATATTTT.